One T cell receptor beta chain is described in this entry. Its antigen remains unidentified. These data are taken from a study of T cell responses to AZD1222 COVID-19 vaccine. Only in-frame clones appear in the TCRdb table, and some are missing; sequencing was by immunoSEQ multiplex PCR. The table has over 200,000 clones, roughly 94% seen once. CDR1 SNHLY and CDR2 FYNNEI come from the germline V gene. V lost 7 bases to trimming and J lost 5 bases, with 9 bases between them. The CDR3 spans 12 residues. The study, taken as a whole, reports: There were repertoire samples only from the period after the peak T cell response.

The receptor was derived from an adult who received the MenACWY meningococcal vaccine as a control. The sample in question was peripheral blood, obtained 28 days after the second dose of the MenACWY control vaccine. V usage is TRBV2 and J usage is TRBJ1-5; tentatively, D is TRBD1 (6 bases). The CDR3 loop is CASKGQHQPQHF. CDR3 sequence (DNA): TGTGCCAGCAAGGGACAACATCAGCCCCAGCATTTT.